These 19 T cell receptor beta chains came from one sample sequenced in a study of blood T cell repertoires in COVID-19. Generated by immunoSEQ multiplex PCR, the TCRdb table keeps only in-frame clones and is missing some. The data show roughly 300,000 clones, about nine tenths seen once. The sequenced sample was PBMCs or T cells enriched from blood (not recorded which). The receptors were gathered from a man aged 25 to 40 who had recovered from COVID-19.

The gene calls are TRBV18 and TRBJ1-4; TRBD1 matches at 8 bases. Trimming at V came to 6 bases and at J to 5 bases, leaving 8 bases not matched to a gene. The germline V gene has CDR1 KGHSH and CDR2 LQKENI. This CDR3 has 15 residues. CDR3 sequence reads: CASSADRGRNEKLFF. Written as DNA, the CDR3 is TGTGCCAGCTCCGCTGACAGGGGAAGGAATGAAAAACTGTTTTTT.

This clone appeared a single time. V is TRBV5-1 and J is TRBJ1-4; no definite D call. Germline lookup yields CDR1 SGHRS and CDR2 YFSETQ. The CDR3 loop spans 16 amino acids. V was trimmed by 0 bases and J by 3 bases, leaving 12 bases between them. The CDR3 reads CASSLGSGGANEKLFF. CDR3 nucleotides: TGCGCCAGCAGCTTGGGTTCCGGTGGAGCTAATGAAAAACTGTTTTTT.

The chain uses TRBV6-5 and TRBJ1-2; D gene ambiguous. The ends were cut back, 5 bases at V and 8 bases at J, with 21 bases in the middle. In germline, CDR1 is MNHEY, CDR2 SVGAGI. The CDR3 extends over 15 amino acids. The CDR3, as DNA: TGTGCCAGCAGTAAGCTCGGAGGGTATAAAGAAGGCTACACCTTC. Its protein product is CASSKLGGYKEGYTF.

On this clone: This same CDR3 is encoded by further DNA sequences in the sample. This chain joins TRBV12-3 or TRBV12-4 and TRBJ2-2; the D is unclear. The CDR3 consists of 13 residues. The V and J ends lost 4 bases and 2 bases respectively, with 5 bases between them. This CDR3 is CASSSQNTGELFF. DNA for the CDR3: TGTGCCAGCAGTTCACAAAACACCGGGGAGCTGTTTTTT.

The chain has TRBV6-5 and TRBJ1-1; D ambiguous. Germline loops: CDR1 MNHEY, CDR2 SVGAGI. The CDR3 is 13 amino acids. V lost 4 bases and J lost 5, with 11 bases in between. CDR3 bases: TGTGCCAGCAGTTCCTCGTCGGGGACTGAAGCTTTCTTT. It codes for CASSSSSGTEAFF.

The chain couples TRBV18 to TRBJ1-1; D possibly corresponds to TRBD1 (5 bases). Germline V CDR1 and CDR2: KGHSH, LQKENI. CDR3 length equals 14 residues. The V end lost 5 bases, the J end lost 2 bases, and 12 bases lay between the germline ends. DNA of the CDR3: TGTGCCAGCTCAACGTCCAGGGCTAACACTGAAGCTTTCTTT. Encoded protein: CASSTSRANTEAFF.

The rearrangement joins TRBV5-4 to TRBJ2-6, with a weak D call TRBD1 (5 bases). Germline CDR1 is SGHNT and CDR2 is YYREEE (reference sequence). The CDR3 covers 17 residues. Trimming cost V 3 bases and J 1 base, with 14 bases left between them. The CDR3 here is CASSSRDSFSGANVLTF. CDR3 nucleotide sequence: TGTGCCAGCAGCTCCCGAGACAGTTTTTCTGGGGCCAACGTCCTGACTTTC.

V is TRBV7-8 and J is TRBJ1-3, with 7 positions matching TRBD1. Losses at the gene ends were 5 bases for V and 1 base for J; bases not matched to a gene: 5. Germline lookup yields CDR1 SGHVS and CDR2 FQNEAQ. The CDR3 loop spans 15 amino acids. The CDR3 reads CASSPQTGSGNTIYF. CDR3 sequence (DNA): TGTGCCAGCAGCCCTCAGACAGGGTCTGGAAACACCATATATTTT.

The chain combines TRBV5-1 with TRBJ2-1; 14 nucleotides line up with TRBD2. Germline CDR1 and CDR2: SGHRS and YFSETQ. The CDR3 has 15 residues. After removal of 6 bases from V and 2 bases from J, the junction contained 1 base not matched to a gene. The CDR3 here is CASTGLAGAYNEQFF. CDR3 nucleotides: TGCGCCAGCACGGGACTAGCGGGAGCCTACAATGAGCAGTTCTTC.

The rearrangement joins TRBV6-1 to TRBJ2-7; 7 nucleotides agree with TRBD2. This CDR3 is built from 17 residues. The germline V gene encodes CDR1 MNHNS and CDR2 SASEGT. The ends lost 2 bases at V and 2 bases at J; junction bases unmatched: 12. The CDR3 here is CASSENHGLGRAYEQYF. CDR3 bases: TGTGCCAGCAGTGAAAACCACGGACTGGGGAGGGCCTACGAGCAGTACTTC.

The rearrangement links TRBV7-9 to TRBJ2-7, with 7 bases identical to TRBD2. Per germline, CDR1 SEHNR and CDR2 FQNEAQ (reference sequence). J was trimmed by 5 bases and V by 4 bases; bases with no gene match: 5. This CDR3 region has 13 residues. This CDR3 reads CASSWGREDEQYF. In nucleotides, the CDR3 is TGTGCCAGCAGCTGGGGACGGGAGGACGAGCAGTACTTC.

The rearrangement joins TRBV5-1 to TRBJ2-7; 9 nucleotides match TRBD2. This CDR3 has 15 residues. Trimming took 0 bases from V and 2 from J; bases not matched to a gene: 3. The germline gives CDR1 SGHRS, CDR2 YFSETQ. This chain's CDR3 is CASSLVSGSPYEQYF. The DNA for the CDR3 is TGCGCCAGCAGCTTGGTTAGCGGGAGTCCCTACGAGCAGTACTTC.

A note on this clone: The sample holds other DNA sequences that translate to the same CDR3. V usage is TRBV10-3 and J usage is TRBJ1-1; no definite D call. This CDR3 is 14 amino acids long. Per germline, CDR1 ENHRY and CDR2 SYGVKD. Trimming removed 2 bases at V and 1 base at J, with 8 bases between. In DNA, the CDR3 is TGTGCCATCAGTGAGGGGCAAGGGAACACTGAAGCTTTCTTT. It specifies CAISEGQGNTEAFF.

There are many counts of this clone. This rearrangement joins TRBV5-1 to TRBJ2-6; tentatively, D is TRBD1 (5 bases). The length of the CDR3 is 15 residues. The germline gives CDR1 SGHRS, CDR2 YFSETQ. V was clipped by 0 bases and J by 4 bases, with 8 bases between them. The CDR3 DNA follows: TGCGCCAGCAGCTTGGAGGGGCCGGGGGCCAACGTCCTGACTTTC. Protein sequence: CASSLEGPGANVLTF.

V gene TRBV11-2 combines with J gene TRBJ2-7; 8 positions agree with TRBD1. V lost 9 bases and J lost 5; bases outside the gene matches: 9. Germline CDR1 is SGHAT and CDR2 is FQNNGV. The CDR3 extends over 13 amino acids. The CDR3 loop reads CASRHRGSDEQYF. The CDR3 DNA reads as TGTGCCAGTCGCCACAGGGGGTCAGACGAGCAGTACTTC.

This chain connects TRBV5-6 to TRBJ1-5, with a possible D match to TRBD1 (5 bases). CDR1 SGHDT and CDR2 YYEEEE come from the germline V gene. Trimming pared 0 bases from V and 13 bases from J, leaving 14 bases between. CDR3 length: 13 amino acids. CDR3 loop: CASSLGVREAQHF. The CDR3 region has the DNA TGTGCCAGCAGCTTGGGGGTCAGGGAAGCTCAGCATTTT. The complete variable domain, with remaining parts taken from reference TRBV5-6 and TRBJ1-5, reads DAGVTQSPTHLIKTRGQQVTLRCSPKSGHDTVSWYQQALGQGPQFIFQYYEEEERQRGNFPDRFSGHQFPNYSSELNVNALLLGDSALYLCASSLGVREAQHFGDGTRLSIL.

This chain connects TRBV11-2 to TRBJ2-5; 7 nucleotides match TRBD2. This CDR3 is built from 16 residues. Germline V CDR1 and CDR2: SGHAT, FQNNGV. After removal of 5 bases from V and 3 bases from J, the junction contained 12 bases not matched to a gene. CDR3 DNA sequence: TGTGCCAGCAGCCCAGGTTTGGGGGGGATCAAAGAGACCCAGTACTTC. This sequence encodes CASSPGLGGIKETQYF.

This clone was picked up one time. The chain has TRBV21-1 and TRBJ2-2; TRBD2 was called by the table and not checked on the DNA. TRBV21-1 is deemed a pseudogene. The CDR3 runs to 17 residues. CDR3 sequence (DNA): TGTGCCAGCCCTCTTTGGGGACTAGCGGGAAACACCGGGGAGCTGTTTTTT. Amino acids: CASPLWGLAGNTGELFF.

This CDR3 is CASSTAGTASGGNTEAFF. The CDR3 nucleotides read TGCGCCAGCAGCACCGCCGGGACAGCCAGCGGGGGTAACACTGAAGCTTTCTTT. The rearrangement links TRBV5-1 to TRBJ1-1; 7 bases match TRBD1. There are 18 residues in the CDR3. Germline-derived CDR1 and CDR2 are SGHRS and YFSETQ. V shed 4 bases, J shed 2 bases, and the junction held 17 bases outside the gene matches.